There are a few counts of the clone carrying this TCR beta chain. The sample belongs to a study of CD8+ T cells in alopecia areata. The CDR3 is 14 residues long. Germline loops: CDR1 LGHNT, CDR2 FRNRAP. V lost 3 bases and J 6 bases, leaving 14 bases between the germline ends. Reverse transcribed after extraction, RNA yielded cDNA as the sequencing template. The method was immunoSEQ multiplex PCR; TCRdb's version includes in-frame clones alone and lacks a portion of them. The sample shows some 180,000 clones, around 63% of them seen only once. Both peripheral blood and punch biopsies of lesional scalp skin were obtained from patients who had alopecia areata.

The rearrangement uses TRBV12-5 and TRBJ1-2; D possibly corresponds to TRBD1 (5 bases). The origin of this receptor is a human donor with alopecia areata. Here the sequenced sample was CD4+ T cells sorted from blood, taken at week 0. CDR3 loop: CASGFPTAVDGYTF. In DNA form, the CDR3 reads TGTGCTAGTGGTTTCCCGACAGCCGTAGATGGCTACACCTTC. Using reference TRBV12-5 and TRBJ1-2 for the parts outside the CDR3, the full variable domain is DARVTQTPRHKVTEMGQEVTMRCQPILGHNTVFWYRQTMMQGLELLAYFRNRAPLDDSGMPKDRFSAEMPDATLATLKIQPSEPRDSAVYFCASGFPTAVDGYTFGSGTRLTVV.